The count of the clone carrying this T cell receptor (beta chain) is one. Its antigen remains unidentified. PCR involved 60 Vbeta and 13 Jbeta primers. Sequencing used immunoSEQ multiplex PCR; TCRdb keeps in-frame clones, though not all of them. Of about 130,000 clones in the sample, roughly 73% are singletons; the top ten hold approximately 4.8%. The data derive from a study of cytomegalovirus exposure and HLA in healthy donors. General study findings and limits: Accounts indicate the classifier identified cytomegalovirus status with strong specificity and sensitivity. Analysis was carried out at a later point, and it linked a missense DCLRE1C variant to TCR beta V- and J-gene trimming. In a later analysis, donors in an Asian-associated ancestry cluster reportedly had fewer N-insertions in productive TCRs than the cohort mean.

The CDR3 runs 17 residues. V lost 5 bases and J 0 bases, leaving 14 bases between the germline ends. CDR1 SGHAT and CDR2 FQNNGV come from the germline V gene. The sequenced sample consisted of PBMCs. This TCR came from a man aged 60 to 75 in good health and CMV-seropositive. The chain recombines TRBV11-2 with TRBJ1-6; D is possibly TRBD1 (6 bases). CDR3 sequence (DNA): TGTGCCAGCAGCCCGGGGAGGGGGAGCTCCTATAATTCACCCCTCCACTTT. It translates to CASSPGRGSSYNSPLHF.